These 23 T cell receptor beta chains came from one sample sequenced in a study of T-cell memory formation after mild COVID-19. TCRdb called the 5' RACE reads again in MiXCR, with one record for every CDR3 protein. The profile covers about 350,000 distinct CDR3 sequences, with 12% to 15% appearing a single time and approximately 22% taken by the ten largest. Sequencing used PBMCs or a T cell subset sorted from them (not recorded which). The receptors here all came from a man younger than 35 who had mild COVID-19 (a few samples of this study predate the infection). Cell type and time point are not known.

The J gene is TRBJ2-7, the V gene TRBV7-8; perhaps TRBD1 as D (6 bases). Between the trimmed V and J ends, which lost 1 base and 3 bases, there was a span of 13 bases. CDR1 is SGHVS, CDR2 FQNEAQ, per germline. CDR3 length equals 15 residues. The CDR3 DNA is TGTGCCAGCAGCTTAGACTGGGGGCAGTACTACGAGCAGTACTTC. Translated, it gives CASSLDWGQYYEQYF.

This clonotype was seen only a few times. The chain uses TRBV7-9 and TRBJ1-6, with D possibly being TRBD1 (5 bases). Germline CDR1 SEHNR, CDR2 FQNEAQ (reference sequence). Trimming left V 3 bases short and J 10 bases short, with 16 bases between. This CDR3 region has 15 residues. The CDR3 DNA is TGTGCCAGCAGCTTTTCAGGGCTGGGCAGATCACCCCTCCACTTT. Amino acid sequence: CASSFSGLGRSPLHF.

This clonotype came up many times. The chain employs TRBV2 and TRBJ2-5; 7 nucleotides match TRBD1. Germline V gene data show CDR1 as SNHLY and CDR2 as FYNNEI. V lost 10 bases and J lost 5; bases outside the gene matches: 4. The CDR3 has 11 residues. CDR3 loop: CATQGWETQYF. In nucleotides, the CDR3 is TGTGCCACACAGGGGTGGGAGACCCAGTACTTC.

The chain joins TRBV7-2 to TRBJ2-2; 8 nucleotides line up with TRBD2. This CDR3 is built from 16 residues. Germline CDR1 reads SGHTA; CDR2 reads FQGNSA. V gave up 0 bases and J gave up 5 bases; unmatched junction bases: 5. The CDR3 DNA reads TGTGCCAGCAGCTTAGCGCTGGGCGGGGGGACCGGGGAGCTGTTTTTT. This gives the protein CASSLALGGGTGELFF.

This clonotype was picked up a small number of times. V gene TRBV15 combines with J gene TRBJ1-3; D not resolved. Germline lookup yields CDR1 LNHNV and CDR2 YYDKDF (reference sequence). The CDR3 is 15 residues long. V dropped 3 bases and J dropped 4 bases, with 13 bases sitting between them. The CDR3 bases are TGTGCCACCAGCAGGGAAGACACTCCCGGAAACACCATATATTTT. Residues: CATSREDTPGNTIYF.

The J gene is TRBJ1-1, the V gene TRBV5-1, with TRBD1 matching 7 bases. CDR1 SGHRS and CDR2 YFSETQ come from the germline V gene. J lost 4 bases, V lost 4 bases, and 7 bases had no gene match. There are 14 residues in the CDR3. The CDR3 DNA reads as TGCGCCAGCAGCGTTACAGGGGTGGGCACTGAAGCTTTCTTT. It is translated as CASSVTGVGTEAFF.

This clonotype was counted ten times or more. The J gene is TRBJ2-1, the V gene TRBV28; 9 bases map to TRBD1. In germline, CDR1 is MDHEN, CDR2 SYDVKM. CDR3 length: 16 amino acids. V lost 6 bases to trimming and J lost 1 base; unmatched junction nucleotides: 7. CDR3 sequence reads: CASSHLQGASYNEQFF. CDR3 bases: TGTGCCAGCAGCCACCTACAGGGGGCGTCCTACAATGAGCAGTTCTTC.

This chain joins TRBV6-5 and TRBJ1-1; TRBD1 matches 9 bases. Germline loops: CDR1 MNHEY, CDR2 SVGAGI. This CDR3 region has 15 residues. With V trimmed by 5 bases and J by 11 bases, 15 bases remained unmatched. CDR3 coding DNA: TGTGCCAGCAGTCGGTCTCCGGGACAGGGAGTTTGGGCTTTCTTT. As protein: CASSRSPGQGVWAFF.

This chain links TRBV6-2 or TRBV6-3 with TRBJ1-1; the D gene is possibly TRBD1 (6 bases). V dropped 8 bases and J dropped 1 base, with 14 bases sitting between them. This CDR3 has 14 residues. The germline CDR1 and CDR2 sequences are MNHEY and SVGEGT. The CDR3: CASHVGGANTEAFF. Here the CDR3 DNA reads TGTGCCAGCCACGTTGGGGGCGCGAACACTGAAGCTTTCTTT.

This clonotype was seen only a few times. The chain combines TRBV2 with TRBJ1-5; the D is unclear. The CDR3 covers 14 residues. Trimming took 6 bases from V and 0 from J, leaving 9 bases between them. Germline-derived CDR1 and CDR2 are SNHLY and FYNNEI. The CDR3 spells CASSFDYSNQPQHF. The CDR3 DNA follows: TGTGCCAGCAGCTTCGATTATAGCAATCAGCCCCAGCATTTT.

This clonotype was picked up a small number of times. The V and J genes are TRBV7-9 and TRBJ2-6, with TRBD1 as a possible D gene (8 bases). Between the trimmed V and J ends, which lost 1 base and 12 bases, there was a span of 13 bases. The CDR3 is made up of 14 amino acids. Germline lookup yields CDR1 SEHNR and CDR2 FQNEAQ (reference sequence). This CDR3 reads CASSLDRGGSVLTF. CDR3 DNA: TGTGCCAGCAGCTTAGACAGGGGGGGTTCCGTCCTGACTTTC.

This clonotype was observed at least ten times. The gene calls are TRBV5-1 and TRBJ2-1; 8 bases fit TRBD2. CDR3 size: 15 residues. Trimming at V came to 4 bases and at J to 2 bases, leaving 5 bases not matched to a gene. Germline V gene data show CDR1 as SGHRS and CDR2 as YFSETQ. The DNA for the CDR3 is TGCGCCAGCAGCGATAGCGGGGACCCCTACAATGAGCAGTTCTTC. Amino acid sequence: CASSDSGDPYNEQFF.

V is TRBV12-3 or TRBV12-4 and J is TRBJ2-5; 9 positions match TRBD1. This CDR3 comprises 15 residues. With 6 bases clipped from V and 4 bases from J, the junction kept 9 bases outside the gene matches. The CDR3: CASSEPGTGLETQYF. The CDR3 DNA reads TGTGCCAGCAGCGAGCCCGGGACAGGGTTAGAGACCCAGTACTTC.

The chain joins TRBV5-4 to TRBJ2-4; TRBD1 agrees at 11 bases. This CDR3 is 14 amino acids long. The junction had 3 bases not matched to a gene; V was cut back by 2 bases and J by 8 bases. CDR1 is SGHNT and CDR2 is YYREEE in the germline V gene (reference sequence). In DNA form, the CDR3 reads TGTGCCAGCAGCTTTGGGACAGGGGGAGACATTCAGTACTTC. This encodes CASSFGTGGDIQYF. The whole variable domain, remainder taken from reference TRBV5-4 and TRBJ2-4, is ETGVTQSPTHLIKTRGQQVTLRCSSQSGHNTVSWYQQALGQGPQFIFQYYREEENGRGNFPPRFSGLQFPNYSSELNVNALELDDSALYLCASSFGTGGDIQYFGAGTRLSVL.

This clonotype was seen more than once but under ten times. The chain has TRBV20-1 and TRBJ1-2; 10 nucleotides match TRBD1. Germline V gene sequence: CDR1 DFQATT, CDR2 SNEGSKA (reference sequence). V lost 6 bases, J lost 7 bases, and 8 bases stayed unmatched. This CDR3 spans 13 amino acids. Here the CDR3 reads CSAEGQGLGGYTF. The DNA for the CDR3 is TGCAGTGCGGAGGGACAGGGGCTAGGTGGCTACACCTTC.

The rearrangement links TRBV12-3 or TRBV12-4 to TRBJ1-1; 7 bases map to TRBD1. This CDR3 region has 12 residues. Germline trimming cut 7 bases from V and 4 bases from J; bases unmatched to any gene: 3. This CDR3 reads CASTGQATEAFF. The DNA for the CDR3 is TGTGCCAGCACCGGACAGGCCACTGAAGCTTTCTTT.

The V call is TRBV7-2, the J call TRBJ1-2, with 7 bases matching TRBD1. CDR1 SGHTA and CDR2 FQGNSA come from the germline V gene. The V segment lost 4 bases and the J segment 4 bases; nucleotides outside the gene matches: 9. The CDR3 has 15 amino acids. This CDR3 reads CASSSNDRVVYGYTF. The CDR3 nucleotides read TGTGCCAGCAGCTCCAATGACAGGGTAGTCTATGGCTACACCTTC.

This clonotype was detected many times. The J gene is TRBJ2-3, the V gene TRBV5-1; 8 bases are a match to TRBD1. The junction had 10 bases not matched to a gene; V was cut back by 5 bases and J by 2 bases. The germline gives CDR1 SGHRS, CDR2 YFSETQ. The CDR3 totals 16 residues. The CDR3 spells CASSVRPDRATDTQYF. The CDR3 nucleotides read TGCGCCAGCAGTGTGAGGCCGGACAGGGCCACAGATACGCAGTATTTT.

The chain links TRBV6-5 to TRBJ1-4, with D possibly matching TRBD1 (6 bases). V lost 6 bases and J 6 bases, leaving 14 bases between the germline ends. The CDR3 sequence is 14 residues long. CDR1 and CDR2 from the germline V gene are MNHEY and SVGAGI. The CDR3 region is CASRVNRVDEKLFF. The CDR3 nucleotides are TGTGCCAGCAGAGTGAACAGGGTAGATGAAAAACTGTTTTTT.

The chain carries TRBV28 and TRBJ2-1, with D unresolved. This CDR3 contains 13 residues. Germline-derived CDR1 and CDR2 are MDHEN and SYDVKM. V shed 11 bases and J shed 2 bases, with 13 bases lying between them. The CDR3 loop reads CAFPECTYNEQFF. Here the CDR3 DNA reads TGTGCCTTCCCCGAGTGTACCTACAATGAGCAGTTCTTC.

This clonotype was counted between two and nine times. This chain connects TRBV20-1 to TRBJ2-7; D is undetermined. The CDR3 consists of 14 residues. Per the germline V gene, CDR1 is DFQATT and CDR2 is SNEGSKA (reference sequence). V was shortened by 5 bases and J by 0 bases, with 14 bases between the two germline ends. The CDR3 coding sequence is TGCAGTGCTCTTGGAACTTCAGCCTCCTACGAGCAGTACTTC. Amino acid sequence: CSALGTSASYEQYF.

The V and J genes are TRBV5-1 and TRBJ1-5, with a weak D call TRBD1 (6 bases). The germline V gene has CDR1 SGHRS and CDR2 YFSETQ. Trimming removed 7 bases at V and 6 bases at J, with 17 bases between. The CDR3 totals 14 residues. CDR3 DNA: TGCGCCAGCTCGGGGGGGGGCGCCGGTCAGCCCCAGCATTTT. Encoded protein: CASSGGGAGQPQHF. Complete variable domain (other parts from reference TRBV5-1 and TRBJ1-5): KAGVTQTPRYLIKTRGQQVTLSCSPISGHRSVSWYQQTPGQGLQFLFEYFSETQRNKGNFPGRFSGRQFSNSRSEMNVSTLELGDSALYLCASSGGGAGQPQHFGDGTRLSIL.

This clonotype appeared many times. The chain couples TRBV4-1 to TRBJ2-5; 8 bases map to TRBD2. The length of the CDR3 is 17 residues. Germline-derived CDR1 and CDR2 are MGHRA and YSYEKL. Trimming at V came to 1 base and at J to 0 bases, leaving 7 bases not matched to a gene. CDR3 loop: CASSQGEIAGNQETQYF. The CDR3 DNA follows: TGCGCCAGCAGCCAAGGAGAGATAGCGGGGAACCAAGAGACCCAGTACTTC.